A single sample gave rise to the 10 T cell receptor beta chains below, sequenced in a study of OX40 agonist ivuxolimab in advanced cancers. TCRdb keeps only in-frame clones here, not all; method: immunoSEQ multiplex PCR. The table lists tens of thousands of clones, 75% to 85% of them singletons. Sequencing used CD4+ or CD8+ T cells sorted from blood, obtained in a trial of the OX40 agonist ivuxolimab. The receptors were gathered from an adult with an advanced solid tumor such as melanoma, head and neck, liver or kidney cancer.

The chain has TRBV30 and TRBJ2-3, with 12 bases fitting TRBD1. This CDR3 has 15 amino acids. Per the germline V gene, CDR1 is GTSNPN and CDR2 is SVGIG (reference sequence). With V trimmed by 3 bases and J by 5 bases, 6 bases remained unmatched. The CDR3 coding sequence is TGTGCCTGGAGATCCGGGACAGGGGGCAGAGATACGCAGTATTTT. Amino acid sequence: CAWRSGTGGRDTQYF.

The rearrangement uses TRBV19 and TRBJ1-1; D is perhaps TRBD1 (6 bases). V was cut by 6 bases and J by 4 bases, with 18 bases left in between. CDR1 and CDR2 from the germline V gene are LNHDA and SQIVND (reference sequence). The CDR3 spans 15 residues. CDR3 sequence reads: CASSPKDRTSTEAFF. CDR3 in DNA: TGTGCCAGTAGCCCTAAAGACAGGACGAGCACTGAAGCTTTCTTT.

The chain carries TRBV11-2 and TRBJ2-7, with 8 bases that match TRBD2. The V segment lost 3 bases and the J segment 4 bases; nucleotides outside the gene matches: 8. The CDR3 length is 15 residues. CDR1 is SGHAT and CDR2 is FQNNGV in the germline V gene. The CDR3 DNA sequence: TGTGCCAGCAGCTTTACCGGGACTAGGGGGTACGAGCAGTACTTC. Its protein is CASSFTGTRGYEQYF.

The rearrangement links TRBV6-5 to TRBJ2-7; no firm D call. Germline V gene sequence: CDR1 MNHEY, CDR2 SVGAGI. The V end was cut by 2 bases, the J end by 2 bases, with 7 bases between. The CDR3 totals 13 residues. CDR3 sequence (DNA): TGTGCCAGCAGTTACGGTCCCACCTACGAGCAGTACGTC. Protein sequence: CASSYGPTYEQYV.

J is TRBJ1-3 and V is TRBV2; no firm D call. V dropped 1 base and J dropped 0 bases, with 4 bases sitting between them. Germline loops: CDR1 SNHLY, CDR2 FYNNEI. This CDR3 region has 14 residues. For the CDR3, the DNA is TGTGCCAGCAGTGAAGTCTTCTCTGGAAACACCATATATTTT. It yields the protein CASSEVFSGNTIYF. Supplemented by reference TRBV2 and TRBJ1-3, the full variable domain reads EPEVTQTPSHQVTQMGQEVILRCVPISNHLYFYWYRQILGQKVEFLVSFYNNEISEKSEIFDDQFSVERPDGSNFTLKIRSTKLEDSAMYFCASSEVFSGNTIYFGEGSWLTVV.

This clone came up a few times. The V call is TRBV5-4, the J call TRBJ2-3; 8 bases are a match to TRBD2. The CDR3 is 19 amino acids. With V trimmed by 0 bases and J by 2 bases, 14 bases remained unmatched. Germline V gene data show CDR1 as SGHNT and CDR2 as YYREEE (reference sequence). CDR3 sequence: CASSLGTVLAGGSTDTQYF. The CDR3 bases are TGTGCCAGCAGCTTGGGGACAGTCCTTGCGGGGGGCTCCACAGATACGCAGTATTTT. The variable domain in full, with the rest retrieved from reference TRBV5-4 and TRBJ2-3, is ETGVTQSPTHLIKTRGQQVTLRCSSQSGHNTVSWYQQALGQGPQFIFQYYREEENGRGNFPPRFSGLQFPNYSSELNVNALELDDSALYLCASSLGTVLAGGSTDTQYFGPGTRLTVL.

The gene calls are TRBV5-1 and TRBJ1-1; tentative D call: TRBD1 (6 bases). V was trimmed by 0 bases and J by 0 bases, leaving 18 bases between them. The CDR3 is made up of 18 amino acids. Germline-derived CDR1 and CDR2 are SGHRS and YFSETQ. CDR3 in amino acids: CASSLVGGGVGVNTEAFF. Written as DNA, the CDR3 is TGCGCCAGCAGCTTGGTAGGGGGTGGGGTGGGTGTGAACACTGAAGCTTTCTTT.

This clone was picked up one time. V usage is TRBV9 and J usage is TRBJ1-1; no definite D call. Per the germline V gene, CDR1 is SGDLS and CDR2 is YYNGEE. Trimming took 3 bases from V and 7 from J, leaving 28 bases between them. This CDR3 spans 18 amino acids. Here the CDR3 reads CASSASLAQPSETHEAFF. Here the CDR3 DNA reads TGTGCCAGCAGCGCCTCCTTGGCTCAGCCGTCCGAGACGCATGAAGCTTTCTTT.

This clone was picked up a small number of times. The chain links TRBV5-1 to TRBJ2-1; 10 bases align to TRBD2. The CDR3 is 16 amino acids. V was pared by 0 bases and J by 8 bases, with 8 bases of the junction left unmatched. Germline CDR1 SGHRS, CDR2 YFSETQ. CDR3 in DNA: TGCGCCAGCAGCTTGGGGAGCGGGGGGGCCGGATATGAGCAGTTCTTC. Translating it yields CASSLGSGGAGYEQFF.

The V and J genes are TRBV4-2 and TRBJ1-1, with D maybe TRBD1 (5 bases). The germline gives CDR1 LGHNA, CDR2 YNFKEQ. The CDR3 covers 17 residues. V gave up 2 bases and J gave up 0 bases, with 16 bases separating them. The CDR3 sequence: CASSQHGGNIVNTEAFF. CDR3 DNA sequence: TGTGCCAGCAGCCAACACGGGGGGAACATAGTGAACACTGAAGCTTTCTTT.